This paragraph reports one TCR beta chain. This sample is part of a study of blood T cell repertoires in COVID-19. About the study: The study drew acute and convalescent COVID-19 samples from the United States, Italy and Spain. Nucleic acid was either cDNA or gDNA, and it came from T cells, B-cell-depleted T cells, or PBMCs.

In the authors' workflow: Estimation of nucleated cell counts was performed using reference gene primer amplification. Measured with immunoSEQ multiplex PCR; TCRdb has only the in-frame clones, and not every one. The V and J calls and clone size were taken over from that table, and D and trimming were inferred from the DNA. The sample lists 70,000 to 95,000 clones, 80% to 95% occurring once. The sample comprised peripheral blood. The receptor was isolated from a woman aged 60-75 years with active COVID-19.

The CDR3 sequence is CASSSLAGVYEQYF. DNA of the CDR3: TGTGCCAGCAGCTCTCTAGCGGGGGTCTACGAGCAGTACTTC. The chain employs TRBV7-9 and TRBJ2-7; 10 bases fit TRBD2. The germline V gene encodes CDR1 SEHNR and CDR2 FQNEAQ (reference sequence). The V segment lost 4 bases and the J segment 3 bases; nucleotides outside the gene matches: 3. The CDR3 covers 14 residues. The variable domain in full, completed from reference TRBV7-9 and TRBJ2-7, reads DTGVSQNPRHKITKRGQNVTFRCDPISEHNRLYWYRQTLGQGPEFLTYFQNEAQLEKSRLLSDRFSAERPKGSFSTLEIQRTEQGDSAMYLCASSSLAGVYEQYFGPGTRLTVT.